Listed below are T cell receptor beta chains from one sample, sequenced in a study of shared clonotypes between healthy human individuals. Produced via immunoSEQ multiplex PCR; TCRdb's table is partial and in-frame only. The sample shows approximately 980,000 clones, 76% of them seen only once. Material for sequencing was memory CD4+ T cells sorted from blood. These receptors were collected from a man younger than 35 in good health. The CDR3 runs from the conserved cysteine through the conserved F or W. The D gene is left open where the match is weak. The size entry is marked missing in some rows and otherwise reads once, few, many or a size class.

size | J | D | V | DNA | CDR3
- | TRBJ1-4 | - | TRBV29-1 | TGCAGCGTTGGGGAGATCGGGGGAAATGAAAAACTGTTTTTT | CSVGEIGGNEKLFF
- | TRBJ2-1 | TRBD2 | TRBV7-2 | TGTGCCAGCAGCTTCGGCGGGGGGGCTGAAAATGAGCAGTTCTTC | CASSFGGGAENEQFF
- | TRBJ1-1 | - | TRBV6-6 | TGTGCCAGCAGTTACTCGGGCGGATCGGCTGAAGCTTTCTTT | CASSYSGGSAEAFF
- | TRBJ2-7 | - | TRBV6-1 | TGTGCCAGCAGCCCTAGTTGGACCGAGCAGTACTTC | CASSPSWTEQYF
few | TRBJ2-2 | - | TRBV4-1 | TGCGCCAGCAGCCAACATGACAGAGACACCGGGGAGCTGTTTTTT | CASSQHDRDTGELFF
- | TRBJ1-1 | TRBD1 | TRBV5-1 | TGCGCCAGCAGCACGGGACAGGCACAGCCTAACACTGAAGCTTTCTTT | CASSTGQAQPNTEAFF
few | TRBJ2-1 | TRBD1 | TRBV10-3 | TGTGCCATCAGCAAAGGGACAGGGAAAGGCAATGAGCAGTTCTTC | CAISKGTGKGNEQFF
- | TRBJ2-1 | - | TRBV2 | TGTGCCAGCAGTCCGGAACTTAGGAGCAAGCAGTTCTTC | CASSPELRSKQFF
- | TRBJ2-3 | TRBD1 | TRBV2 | TGTGCCAGCAACCTGGAAAAGGGGGCCACAGATACGCAGTATTTT | CASNLEKGATDTQYF
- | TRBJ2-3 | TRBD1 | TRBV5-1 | TGCGCCAGCAGCACCGGGACAGGGGGCGGCACAGATACGCAGTATTTT | CASSTGTGGGTDTQYF
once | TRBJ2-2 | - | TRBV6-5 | TGTGCCAGCAGAAATCACGGCGGGGAGCTGTTTTTT | CASRNHGGELFF
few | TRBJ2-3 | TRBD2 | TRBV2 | TGTGCCAGCAGCCCTACTAGCGGGGGAAGCACAGATACGCAGTATTTT | CASSPTSGGSTDTQYF
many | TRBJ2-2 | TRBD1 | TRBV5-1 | TGCGCCAGCAGCTTGGCCGTGGGACAGGTAACCGGGGAGCTGTTTTTT | CASSLAVGQVTGELFF
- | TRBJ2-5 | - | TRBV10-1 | TGCGCCAGCAGTGAGTCTACAGGAGGCTTGGAGACCCAGTACTTC | CASSESTGGLETQYF
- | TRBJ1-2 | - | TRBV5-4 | TGTGCCAGCAGCTTCTTCGTTAACGTCGGCTACACCTTC | CASSFFVNVGYTF
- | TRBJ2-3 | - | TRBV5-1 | TGCGCCAGCAGCGAGGACACAGATACGCAGTATTTT | CASSEDTDTQYF
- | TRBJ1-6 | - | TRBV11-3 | TGTGCCAGCAGCCGACAATCCAATTCACCCCTCCACTTT | CASSRQSNSPLHF
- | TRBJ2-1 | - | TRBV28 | TGTGCCAGCAGACGGGGAGGCTCCTACAATGAGCAGTTCTTC | CASRRGGSYNEQFF
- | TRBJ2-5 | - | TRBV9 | TGTGCCAGCAGCGTAAATCCGGACAGCAGCGAGACCCAGTACTTC | CASSVNPDSSETQYF
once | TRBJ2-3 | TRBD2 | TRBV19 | TGTGCCAGTTCTTCTGAGGGGACTAGCGGGAGGCCCCCGCAGTATTTT | CASSSEGTSGRPPQYF
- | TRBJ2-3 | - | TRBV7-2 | TGTGCCAGCAGCACACCAAGCACAGATACGCAGTATTTT | CASSTPSTDTQYF
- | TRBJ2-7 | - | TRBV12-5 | TGTGCTAGTGGTTTGGGCCGGGGGGGGACAGGCGAATCCTACGAGCAGTACTTC | CASGLGRGGTGESYEQYF
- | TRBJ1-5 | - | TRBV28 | TGTGCCAGCAGCACCGGCGGAGGCAGTAGCAATCAGCCCCAGCATTTT | CASSTGGGSSNQPQHF
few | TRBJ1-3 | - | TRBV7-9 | TGTGCCAGCACCAGAGCGGGAAACACCATATATTTT | CASTRAGNTIYF
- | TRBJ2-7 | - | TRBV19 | TGTGCCAGTAGTATGTCCGGGGGGCCTCGCGAGCAGTACTTC | CASSMSGGPREQYF
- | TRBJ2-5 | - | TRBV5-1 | TGCGCCAGCAGCGGGTCGGGAGCTGGAGAGACCCAGTACTTC | CASSGSGAGETQYF
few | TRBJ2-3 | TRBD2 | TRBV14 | TGTGCCAGCATGACTAGCGGGGCCAGATTACAGTATTTT | CASMTSGARLQYF
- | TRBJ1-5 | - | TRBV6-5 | TGTGCCAGCAGCACCGGACCCAATAATCAGCCCCAGCATTTT | CASSTGPNNQPQHF
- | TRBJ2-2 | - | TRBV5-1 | TGCGCCAGCAGCTTGGGGTCGAACACCGGGGAGCTGTTTTTT | CASSLGSNTGELFF
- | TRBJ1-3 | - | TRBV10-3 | TGTGCCATCACTTGGGGCCTCGGAAACACCATATATTTT | CAITWGLGNTIYF
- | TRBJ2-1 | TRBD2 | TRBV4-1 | TGCGCCAGCAGTCGAACATTAGCGGGGATCGCCTACAATGAGCAGTTCTTC | CASSRTLAGIAYNEQFF
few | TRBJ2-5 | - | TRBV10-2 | TGCGCCAGCAGGATGGGGTCCGGGGAGACCCAGTACTTC | CASRMGSGETQYF
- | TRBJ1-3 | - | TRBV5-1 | TGCGCCAGCAGAACGGGGACCCACTCTGGAAACACCATATATTTT | CASRTGTHSGNTIYF
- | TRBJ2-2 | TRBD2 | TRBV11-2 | TGTGCCAGCAGCCGGACTAGCGGGGGGAGCTGGTCGAACACCGGGGAGCTGTTTTTT | CASSRTSGGSWSNTGELFF
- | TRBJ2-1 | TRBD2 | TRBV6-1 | TGTGCCAGCATGACTAGCGGGGGTCATGGTGAGCAGTTCTTC | CASMTSGGHGEQFF
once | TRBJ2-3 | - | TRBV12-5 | TGTGCTAGTGGAGCTCCTAGCACAGATACGCAGTATTTT | CASGAPSTDTQYF
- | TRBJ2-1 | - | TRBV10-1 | TGCGCCACCTCCCGGGGTGCGGAGTCCAATGAGCAGTTCTTC | CATSRGAESNEQFF
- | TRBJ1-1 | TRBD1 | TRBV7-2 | TGTGCCAGCAGAAAAAGACAGGGGGGAACTGAAGCTTTCTTT | CASRKRQGGTEAFF
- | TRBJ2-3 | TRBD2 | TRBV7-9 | TGTGCCAGCAGCTTCGGGCTAAGCGGGGAGGGAGATACGCAGTATTTT | CASSFGLSGEGDTQYF
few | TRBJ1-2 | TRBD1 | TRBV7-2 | TGTGCCAGCAGCCCGGACAGGACCGCTGGCTATGGCTACACCTTC | CASSPDRTAGYGYTF
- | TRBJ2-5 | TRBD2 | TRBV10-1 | TGCGCCAGCAGTGCCCGACTAGCGGGAGAGGAGACCCAGTACTTC | CASSARLAGEETQYF
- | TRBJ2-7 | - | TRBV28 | TGTGCCAGCAGTTCCCCGGAGGGGGCAGAGAACTTC | CASSSPEGAENF
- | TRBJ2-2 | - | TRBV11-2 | TGTGCCAGCAGCTACCAACCAGGGGCCGGGGAGCTGTTTTTT | CASSYQPGAGELFF
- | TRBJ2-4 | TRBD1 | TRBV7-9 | TGTGCCAGCAGCTTAGTTCACCGCCTGGACAGGGAGAGCATTCAGTACTTC | CASSLVHRLDRESIQYF
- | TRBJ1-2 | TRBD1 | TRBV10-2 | TGCGCCAGCACCACTTCTGGGACAGCCTATGGCTACACCTTC | CASTTSGTAYGYTF
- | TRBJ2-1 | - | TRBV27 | TGTGCCAGCAGTTTAGCGGACAGCGTCTACAATGAGCAGTTCTTC | CASSLADSVYNEQFF
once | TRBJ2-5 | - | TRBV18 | TGTGCCAGCTCCTTAAAGAGGCAAGAGACCCAGTACTTC | CASSLKRQETQYF
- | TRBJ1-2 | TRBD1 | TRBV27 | TGTGCCAGCAGTTTAGGGACAGGGGTTGACGGCTACACCTTC | CASSLGTGVDGYTF
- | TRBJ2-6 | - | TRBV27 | TGTGCCAGCAGTTTACGGGCGCGCATCTCTGGGGCCAACGTCCTGACTTTC | CASSLRARISGANVLTF
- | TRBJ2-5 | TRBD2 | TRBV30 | TGTGCCTGGAACGGAGCGGGAAAACAAGAGACCCAGTACTTC | CAWNGAGKQETQYF
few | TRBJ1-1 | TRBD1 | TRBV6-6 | TGTGCCAGCACGTATTGGGGACAGGACAACACTGAAGCTTTCTTT | CASTYWGQDNTEAFF
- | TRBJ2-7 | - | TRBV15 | TGTGCCACCAGCACAGGATTAGCCTACGAGCAGTACTTC | CATSTGLAYEQYF
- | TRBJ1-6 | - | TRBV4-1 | TGCGCCAGCAGCCAAGGCAGCGGTACGGGTAATTCACCCCTCCACTTT | CASSQGSGTGNSPLHF